Listed here are 20 T cell receptor beta chains from one sample, sequenced in a study of long-term antiretroviral therapy in people with HIV. Researchers report immunoSEQ v3.0 was run at survey level. Measured with immunoSEQ multiplex PCR; TCRdb has only the in-frame clones, and not every one. The sample gives under 45,000 clones, around 83% of which show up once; 6.2% is in the top ten. The material sequenced was unsorted PBMCs, taken 1 year after starting antiretroviral therapy. These TCRs come from a man aged 18 to 29 with HIV.

The V gene is TRBV11-3, the J gene TRBJ1-1; D is perhaps TRBD1 (5 bases). Per germline, CDR1 SGHNT and CDR2 YENEEA. The CDR3 has 15 amino acids. The V end was cut by 3 bases, the J end by 8 bases, with 19 bases between. CDR3 residues: CASSFGTHKSSEAFF. CDR3 nucleotides: TGTGCCAGCAGCTTCGGGACTCACAAATCGTCCGAAGCTTTCTTT.

The rearrangement uses TRBV5-4 and TRBJ2-7; 10 nucleotides line up with TRBD1. The J segment lost 4 bases and the V segment lost 4 bases, leaving 5 bases of the junction unmatched. This CDR3 spans 14 amino acids. Germline values: CDR1 SGHNT, CDR2 YYREEE (reference sequence). In DNA form, the CDR3 reads TGTGCCAGCAGCCCAGGACAGGGGGGTTACGAGCAGTACTTC. Its translation: CASSPGQGGYEQYF.

The chain combines TRBV5-1 with TRBJ1-2; D is unresolved. Trimming removed 4 bases from V and 3 bases from J, with 10 bases in between. The CDR3 runs to 13 residues. Germline V gives CDR1 SGHRS, CDR2 YFSETQ. CDR3 nucleotides: TGCGCCAGCAGCCTAGGAGGAGACTATGGCTACACCTTC. Its protein is CASSLGGDYGYTF.

This chain connects TRBV5-6 to TRBJ1-5, with D tentatively TRBD1 (5 bases). The CDR3 has 17 residues. Germline assignment: CDR1 SGHDT and CDR2 YYEEEE. V was pared by 4 bases and J by 1 base, with 18 bases between. CDR3 nucleotides: TGTGCCAGCAGCATTAGAACCGGGGGAGGGAGCAATCAGCCCCAGCATTTT. It encodes CASSIRTGGGSNQPQHF. The full variable domain, in which reference TRBV5-6 and TRBJ1-5 provide the parts outside the CDR3, is DAGVTQSPTHLIKTRGQQVTLRCSPKSGHDTVSWYQQALGQGPQFIFQYYEEEERQRGNFPDRFSGHQFPNYSSELNVNALLLGDSALYLCASSIRTGGGSNQPQHFGDGTRLSIL.

V and J are TRBV27 and TRBJ2-7; no clear D gene. The CDR3 sequence is 13 residues long. The germline V and J ends were trimmed by 2 bases and 1 base, with 6 bases remaining between them. Germline V gene lookup returns CDR1 MNHEY and CDR2 SMNVEV (reference sequence). The CDR3 sequence: CASSLTRSYEQYF. In DNA form, the CDR3 reads TGTGCCAGCAGTTTAACGAGATCCTACGAGCAGTACTTC.

This clone was observed a single time. The chain links TRBV9 to TRBJ1-5, with a possible D match to TRBD1 (5 bases). V was cut by 0 bases and J by 6 bases, with 7 bases left in between. The CDR3 spans 13 residues. Germline V CDR1 and CDR2: SGDLS, YYNGEE. For the CDR3, the DNA is TGTGCCAGCAGCGTAGTTGGGGGTCAGCCCCAGCATTTT. This encodes CASSVVGGQPQHF.

This clone was recorded a few times. The genes are TRBV19 and TRBJ1-2; D unresolved. This CDR3 comprises 19 residues. Germline lookup yields CDR1 LNHDA and CDR2 SQIVND (reference sequence). V was trimmed by 6 bases and J by 0 bases, leaving 26 bases between them. CDR3 sequence (DNA): TGTGCCAGTAGATCCTATACGAGCACAGAGTTTTTTCCTAACTATGGCTACACCTTC. Protein: CASRSYTSTEFFPNYGYTF.

This clone was recorded a few times. The chain combines TRBV25-1 with TRBJ1-2; 9 bases fit TRBD1. The CDR3 runs 14 residues. Germline-derived CDR1 and CDR2 are MGHDK and SYGVNS. With 6 bases clipped from V and 8 bases from J, the junction kept 10 bases outside the gene matches. CDR3 nucleotide sequence: TGTGCCAGCAGCCTCACAGGGGGCGTGGAGGGCTACACCTTC. Its translation: CASSLTGGVEGYTF.

This clone has just a few counts. The chain is built from TRBV6-4 and TRBJ2-2; 7 bases map to TRBD1. Germline-derived CDR1 and CDR2 are MRHNA and SNTAGT. This CDR3 has 15 amino acids. With V trimmed by 3 bases and J by 4 bases, 5 bases remained unmatched. CDR3 coding DNA: TGTGCCAGCAGTGAACAGGGGCAGGCCACCGGGGAGCTGTTTTTT. Amino acid sequence: CASSEQGQATGELFF.

This chain connects TRBV6-5 to TRBJ1-2; tentative D call: TRBD1 (6 bases). Germline V CDR1 and CDR2: MNHEY, SVGAGI. The V and J ends lost 6 bases and 6 bases respectively, with 14 bases between them. The CDR3 totals 13 residues. CDR3: CASRKRTDDGYTF. The DNA of the CDR3 is TGTGCCAGCAGAAAGCGGACAGATGATGGCTACACCTTC.

The V gene is TRBV27, the J gene TRBJ2-7, with D possibly matching TRBD1 (5 bases). Trimming stripped 0 bases from V and 0 bases from J, with 12 bases between. Germline V CDR1 and CDR2: MNHEY, SMNVEV (reference sequence). The length of the CDR3 is 16 residues. CDR3 protein: CASSLSAGYLSYEQYF. CDR3 sequence (DNA): TGTGCCAGCAGTTTATCGGCAGGGTACCTCTCCTACGAGCAGTACTTC.

This clone occurred once. The chain combines TRBV7-9 with TRBJ2-3; 8 bases fit TRBD1. The germline V gene encodes CDR1 SEHNR and CDR2 FQNEAQ (reference sequence). The CDR3 consists of 14 residues. Unmatched junction bases numbered 8, after V lost 7 bases and J lost 5 bases. CDR3: CASIRQGQGDTQYF. DNA of the CDR3: TGTGCCAGCATCAGACAGGGGCAGGGAGATACGCAGTATTTT.

The rearrangement uses TRBV4-3 and TRBJ1-4, with unresolved D. The V and J ends lost 1 base and 7 bases respectively, with 13 bases between them. The CDR3 contains 15 residues. Germline lookup yields CDR1 LGHNA and CDR2 YSLEER. CDR3: CASSQARTRAEKLFF. The CDR3 DNA reads as TGCGCCAGCAGCCAAGCCCGGACGCGGGCTGAAAAACTGTTTTTT.

The chain is built from TRBV19 and TRBJ2-7, with 11 bases identical to TRBD1. The CDR3 is made up of 16 amino acids. Looked up from germline, CDR1 is LNHDA and CDR2 is SQIVND (reference sequence). The trim removed 7 bases at V and 0 bases at J, leaving 8 bases unmatched. The CDR3 DNA reads as TGTGCCAGTACCTCTGGGACAGGGGGAGGCTCCTACGAGCAGTACTTC. Residues: CASTSGTGGGSYEQYF.

CDR3 DNA: TGTGCCAGCAGTCAGGGAAGTGAAGCTTTCTTT. Its translation: CASSQGSEAFF. This sequence joins TRBV6-6 and TRBJ1-1; tentatively, D is TRBD1 (5 bases). CDR3 length: 11 residues. Trimming took 5 bases from V and 7 from J, leaving 8 bases between them. CDR1 is MNHNY, CDR2 SVGAGI, per germline (reference sequence).

This clone has just one count. V gene TRBV27 combines with J gene TRBJ2-2, with D hard to call. The V end lost 3 bases, the J end lost 1 base, and 6 bases lay between the germline ends. The CDR3 spans 14 residues. Germline CDR1 and CDR2: MNHEY and SMNVEV (reference sequence). CDR3 in amino acids: CASSFSGNTGELFF. The CDR3, as DNA: TGTGCCAGCAGTTTTTCAGGGAACACCGGGGAGCTGTTTTTT.

The CDR3 reads CASSVAGQGGEKLFF. The CDR3 nucleotides are TGTGCCAGCAGCGTAGCTGGTCAGGGAGGCGAAAAACTGTTTTTT. The chain employs TRBV9 and TRBJ1-4; possible D gene TRBD1, 5 bases. CDR3 size: 15 residues. Germline values: CDR1 SGDLS, CDR2 YYNGEE. V dropped 0 bases and J dropped 8 bases, with 14 bases sitting between them.

The chain has TRBV7-8 and TRBJ2-7, with unresolved D. V shed 1 base and J shed 3 bases, with 10 bases lying between them. CDR3 length: 14 amino acids. Germline CDR1 is SGHVS and CDR2 is FQNEAQ. CDR3 DNA: TGTGCCAGCAGCTTAGGGCAGCTGTACTACGAGCAGTACTTC. It specifies CASSLGQLYYEQYF.

This clone appeared once. The V and J genes are TRBV11-2 and TRBJ2-2; D gene unclear. V gave up 5 bases and J gave up 10 bases, with 14 bases separating them. There are 13 residues in the CDR3. CDR1 SGHAT and CDR2 FQNNGV come from the germline V gene. The CDR3 DNA follows: TGTGCCAGCAGCCTGGGTCGGGTCGCGGAGCTGTTTTTT. Amino acids: CASSLGRVAELFF.

To note about this clone: This specimen includes other DNA sequences encoding the same CDR3. This chain links TRBV19 with TRBJ2-1, with 7 bases matching TRBD2. The CDR3 loop spans 14 amino acids. V dropped 5 bases and J dropped 2; count of bases not matched to a gene: 3. Germline CDR1 reads LNHDA; CDR2 reads SQIVND (reference sequence). The CDR3, as DNA: TGTGCCAGTAGTGTTAGCGGGCCCTACAATGAGCAGTTCTTC. It specifies CASSVSGPYNEQFF.